The clone carrying this T cell receptor beta chain was recorded many times. This sample was taken from a study of spatial heterogeneity in lung cancer. Across the whole study: The count of detected beta-chain sequences consistently exceeded that of alpha-chain sequences.

Germline CDR1 reads DFQATT; CDR2 reads SNEGSKA (reference sequence). The ends were cut back, 3 bases at V and 6 bases at J, with 12 bases in the middle. There are 13 residues in the CDR3. Time point noted: blood at routine non-recurrence follow-up after resection. Extraction of whole RNA from tumor, nontumor lung or frozen PBMC preceded unsorted sequencing. Each CDR3 protein gets one entry after TCRdb re-called the 5' RACE reads with MiXCR. The sample yields about 50,000 distinct CDR3 sequences, around 6.7% seen once. The chain employs TRBV20-1 and TRBJ2-1, with D possibly TRBD2 on 7 matching bases. The TCR comes from a female donor with early-stage non-small cell lung cancer. The sequences come from PBMCs, collected at follow-up. CDR3 amino acids: CSASGGLPNEQFF. In DNA, the CDR3 is TGCAGTGCTAGCGGGGGGCTCCCCAATGAGCAGTTCTTC.